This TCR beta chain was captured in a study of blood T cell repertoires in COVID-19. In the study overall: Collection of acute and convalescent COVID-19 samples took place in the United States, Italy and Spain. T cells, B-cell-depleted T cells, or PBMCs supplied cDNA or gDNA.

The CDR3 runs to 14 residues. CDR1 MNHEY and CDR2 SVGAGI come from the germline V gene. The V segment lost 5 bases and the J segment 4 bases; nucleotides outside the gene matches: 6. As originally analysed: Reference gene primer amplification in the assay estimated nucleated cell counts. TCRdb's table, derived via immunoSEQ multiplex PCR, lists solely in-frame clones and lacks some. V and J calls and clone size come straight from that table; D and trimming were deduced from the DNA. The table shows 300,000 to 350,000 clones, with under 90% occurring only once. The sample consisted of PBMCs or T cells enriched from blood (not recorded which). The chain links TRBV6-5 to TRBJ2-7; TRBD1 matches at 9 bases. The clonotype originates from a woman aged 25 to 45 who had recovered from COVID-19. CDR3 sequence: CASSNTGGRYEQYF. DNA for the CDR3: TGTGCCAGCAGTAATACAGGGGGCCGGTACGAGCAGTACTTC.